A selection of T cell receptor beta chains follows, all from one sample in a study of a mutant IDH1 vaccine in newly diagnosed glioma. These receptors are not linked to any known antigen. Profiled with immunoSEQ multiplex PCR; TCRdb holds only in-frame clones, not every one. The sample includes about 65,000 clones, roughly 81% of them seen just once. The sequencing here drew on PBMCs, taken from a glioma patient whose treatment included an IDH1 peptide vaccine. The origin of the receptors is a man aged 25 to 40 with glioma. Both conserved end residues are part of each CDR3. The D gene is left open where the match is weak. Clone size is stated in some rows and not others, as once, few, many or a class when expanded.

>TRBJ1-4|TRBV7-9|.|TRBD1
TGTGCCAGCAGCTTAGCTGGGGACAGGGGTGGTGAAAAACTGTTTTTT
CASSLAGDRGGEKLFF
>TRBJ1-1|TRBV6-6|.|.
TGTGCCAGCAGTGGCAGGGTAGAAGCTTTCTTT
CASSGRVEAFF
>TRBJ2-1|TRBV15|.|.
TGTGCCACCAGCCCCCAGGAGTGGGATTACAATGAGCAGTTCTTC
CATSPQEWDYNEQFF
>TRBJ1-1|TRBV9|few|.
TGTGCCAGCAGCGAAGGGACGCCCACCAAAGGGGGGGCAGCGAGGAACACTGAAGCTTTCTTT
CASSEGTPTKGGAARNTEAFF
>TRBJ1-1|TRBV6-5|once|.
TGTGCCAGCAGTTACTGGGATGACGCTGAAGCTTTCTTT
CASSYWDDAEAFF
>TRBJ1-1|TRBV10-2|few|.
TGCGCCAGCAGTGTGAGTTATAGGAACACTGAAGCTTTCTTT
CASSVSYRNTEAFF
>TRBJ1-1|TRBV18|.|.
TGTGCCAGCTCCCCCAACAGGGTATCGAGGGGAACTGAAGCTTTCTTT
CASSPNRVSRGTEAFF
>TRBJ1-1|TRBV9|.|.
TGTGCCAGCAGCCTAGGGATGTACCCTGAAGCTTTCTTT
CASSLGMYPEAFF
>TRBJ2-1|TRBV19|.|TRBD2
TGTGCCAGTAGTCAACTGAGCGGGGGGGCCTACAATGAGCAGTTCTTC
CASSQLSGGAYNEQFF
>TRBJ1-1|TRBV19|medium-sized|TRBD1
TGTGCCAGTGGAGACAGGGCGAACACTGAAGCTTTCTTT
CASGDRANTEAFF
>TRBJ1-1|TRBV6-5|once|.
TGTGCCAGCAGTTACCACACGCTGGGCTTGAACACTGAAGCTTTCTTT
CASSYHTLGLNTEAFF
>TRBJ1-3|TRBV7-9|.|.
TGTGCCAGCAGGAAAAGGGCAGACTCTGGAAACACCATATATTTT
CASRKRADSGNTIYF
>TRBJ2-3|TRBV18|.|TRBD2
TGTGCCAGCTCACTGACTAGCGGGGGAAGCACAGATACGCAGTATTTT
CASSLTSGGSTDTQYF
>TRBJ1-4|TRBV5-1|.|.
TGCGCCAGCAGCTTCTATTTCGAGCGTAATGAAAAACTGTTTTTT
CASSFYFERNEKLFF
>TRBJ2-7|TRBV5-1|.|.
TGCGCCAGCAGCTTCTTAGAGGACGGCTCCTACGAGCAGTACTTC
CASSFLEDGSYEQYF
>TRBJ1-1|TRBV2|once|TRBD1
TGTGCCAGCAGTGGGGACAGGGGGCTCACTGAAGCTTTCTTT
CASSGDRGLTEAFF
>TRBJ1-1|TRBV27|.|.
TGTGCCAGCAGTCCGACGGTGAACACTGAAGCTTTCTTT
CASSPTVNTEAFF
>TRBJ1-6|TRBV28|few|.
TGTGCCAGCAGACCTCCAGTGGGGGATTCACCCCTCCACTTT
CASRPPVGDSPLHF
>TRBJ1-2|TRBV2|.|TRBD1
TGTGCCAGCAGTGAAGGACAGGGGACGGATGGCTACACCTTC
CASSEGQGTDGYTF
>TRBJ1-4|TRBV5-1|.|TRBD1
TGCGCCAGCAGCTTGGTAGTCGGACAGGGGGGAGCAAAACTGTTTTTT
CASSLVVGQGGAKLFF
>TRBJ2-1|TRBV5-3|.|.
TGTGCCGGTCAAGGGGGCTCCTACAATGAGCAGTTCTTC
CAGQGGSYNEQFF
>TRBJ1-2|TRBV4-2|few|.
TGTGCCAGCAGCCAAGTTTCACAGGGAAACTATGGCTACACCTTC
CASSQVSQGNYGYTF
>TRBJ1-5|TRBV21-1|.|.
TGTGCCAGCAGCCCGCGAAGTGGACTGAGCAATCAGCCCCAGCATTTT
CASSPRSGLSNQPQHF
>TRBJ1-1|TRBV5-5|few|TRBD1
TGTGCCAGCAGCTTAACAGGTACAGGGGCTGAAGCTTTCTTT
CASSLTGTGAEAFF
>TRBJ1-5|TRBV15|few|TRBD1
TGTGCCACTAAACAGGGGGCTCTTCGTGATCAGCCCCAGCATTTT
CATKQGALRDQPQHF
>TRBJ1-6|TRBV7-9|.|TRBD1
TGTGCCAGCAGCTTGGGGACAGACTATAATTCACCCCTCCACTTT
CASSLGTDYNSPLHF
>TRBJ2-2|TRBV5-1|few|.
TGCGCCAGCAGCTTGGCGGCTACTAGCACCGGGGAGCTGTTTTTT
CASSLAATSTGELFF
>TRBJ1-1|TRBV7-2|.|.
TGTGCCAGCAGCACCCGGGGGGGAACAGAAGCTTTCTTT
CASSTRGGTEAFF
>TRBJ1-2|TRBV5-1|.|TRBD1
TGCGCCAGCAGCTCCAGGGGGCGCAACTATGGCTACACCTTC
CASSSRGRNYGYTF
>TRBJ2-1|TRBV28|.|TRBD2
TGTGCCAGTACTAGCGGGGGGCAAGAGAGCTCCTACAATGAGCAGTTCTTC
CASTSGGQESSYNEQFF
>TRBJ2-4|TRBV21-1|once|.
TGTGCCAGCAGCTTTCTAGGGCGGGACAGCACCCCGTTGGTTTCCCGAGGCAAAAACATTCAGTACTTC
CASSFLGRDSTPLVSRGKNIQYF
>TRBJ2-5|TRBV6-1|.|TRBD2
TGTGCCAGCAGTGAAACTATTACTAGCGGACAAGAGACCCAGTACTTC
CASSETITSGQETQYF
>TRBJ2-1|TRBV11-2|.|.
TGTGCCAGCAGCTTAGATTACCGGACAGCTACCTACAATGAGCAGTTCTTC
CASSLDYRTATYNEQFF